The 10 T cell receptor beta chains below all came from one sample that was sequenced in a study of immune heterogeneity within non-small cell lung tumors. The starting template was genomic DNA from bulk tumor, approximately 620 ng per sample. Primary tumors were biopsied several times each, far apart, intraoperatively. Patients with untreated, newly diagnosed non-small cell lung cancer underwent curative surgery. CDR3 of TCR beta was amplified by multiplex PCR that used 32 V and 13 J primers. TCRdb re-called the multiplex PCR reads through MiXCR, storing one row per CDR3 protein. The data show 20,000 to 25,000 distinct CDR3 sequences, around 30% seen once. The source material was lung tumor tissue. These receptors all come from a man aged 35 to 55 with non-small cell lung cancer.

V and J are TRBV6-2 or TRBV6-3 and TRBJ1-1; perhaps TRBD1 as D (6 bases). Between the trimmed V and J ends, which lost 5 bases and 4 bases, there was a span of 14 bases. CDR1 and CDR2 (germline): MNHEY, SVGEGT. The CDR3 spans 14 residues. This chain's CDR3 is CASSDYRVATEAFF. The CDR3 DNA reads TGTGCCAGCAGTGACTACAGGGTCGCCACTGAAGCTTTCTTT.

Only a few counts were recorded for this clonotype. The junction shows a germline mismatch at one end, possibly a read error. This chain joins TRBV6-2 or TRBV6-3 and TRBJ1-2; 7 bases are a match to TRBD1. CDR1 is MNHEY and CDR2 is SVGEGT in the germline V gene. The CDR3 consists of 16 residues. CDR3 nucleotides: TGTGCCAACAGTAAACTTCAGGGGGTAGCTAACTATGGCTACACCTTC. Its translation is CANSKLQGVANYGYTF.

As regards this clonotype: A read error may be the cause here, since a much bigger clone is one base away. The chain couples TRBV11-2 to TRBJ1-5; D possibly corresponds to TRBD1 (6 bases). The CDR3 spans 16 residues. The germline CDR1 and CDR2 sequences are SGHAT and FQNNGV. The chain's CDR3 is CATSTSTGWVGQPQHF. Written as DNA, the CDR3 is TGTGCCACCAGCACTTCCACAGGGTGGGTTGGCCAGCCCCAGCATTTT.

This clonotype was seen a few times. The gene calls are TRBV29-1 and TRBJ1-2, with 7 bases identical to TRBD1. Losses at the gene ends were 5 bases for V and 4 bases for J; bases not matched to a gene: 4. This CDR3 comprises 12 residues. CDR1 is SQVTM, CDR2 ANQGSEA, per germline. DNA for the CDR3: TGCAGCGTTACACAGGGGATCTATGGCTACACCTTC. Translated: CSVTQGIYGYTF.

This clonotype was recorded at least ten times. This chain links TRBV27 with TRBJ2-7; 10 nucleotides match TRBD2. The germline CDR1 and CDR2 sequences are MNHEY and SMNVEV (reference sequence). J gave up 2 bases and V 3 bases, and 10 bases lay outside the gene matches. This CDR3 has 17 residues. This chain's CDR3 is CASSLSSSGRAPYEQYF. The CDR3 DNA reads TGTGCCAGCAGTTTGTCTTCAAGCGGGAGGGCCCCCTACGAGCAGTACTTC.

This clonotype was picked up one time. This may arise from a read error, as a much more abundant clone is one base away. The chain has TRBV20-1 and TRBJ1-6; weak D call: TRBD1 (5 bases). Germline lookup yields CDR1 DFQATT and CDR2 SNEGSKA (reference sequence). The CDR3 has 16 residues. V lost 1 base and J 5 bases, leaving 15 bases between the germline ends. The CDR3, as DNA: TGCAGTGCTAGAGGTGGGGCTCTCTGGGATAATTCACCCCTCCACTTT. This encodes CSARGGALWDNSPLHF.

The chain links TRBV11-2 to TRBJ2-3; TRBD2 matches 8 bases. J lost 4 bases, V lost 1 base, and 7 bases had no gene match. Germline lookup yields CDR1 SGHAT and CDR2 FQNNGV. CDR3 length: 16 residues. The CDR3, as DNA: TGTGCCAGCAGCTTAGTTGCAGCGGGAGTCGCAGATACGCAGTATTTT. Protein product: CASSLVAAGVADTQYF.

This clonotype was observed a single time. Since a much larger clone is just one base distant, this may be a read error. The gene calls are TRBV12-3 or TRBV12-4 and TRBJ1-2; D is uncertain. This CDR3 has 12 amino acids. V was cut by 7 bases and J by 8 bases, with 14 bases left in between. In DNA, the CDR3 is TGTGCCAGCACCTTCGCGGGTGAGGGCTACACCTTC. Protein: CASTFAGEGYTF.

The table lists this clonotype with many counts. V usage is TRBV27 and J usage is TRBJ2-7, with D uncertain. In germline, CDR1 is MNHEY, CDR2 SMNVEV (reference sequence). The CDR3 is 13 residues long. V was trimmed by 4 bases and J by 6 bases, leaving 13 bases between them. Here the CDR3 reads CASSSYLGSEQYF. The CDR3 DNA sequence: TGTGCCAGCAGTTCGTACTTAGGTTCCGAGCAGTACTTC.

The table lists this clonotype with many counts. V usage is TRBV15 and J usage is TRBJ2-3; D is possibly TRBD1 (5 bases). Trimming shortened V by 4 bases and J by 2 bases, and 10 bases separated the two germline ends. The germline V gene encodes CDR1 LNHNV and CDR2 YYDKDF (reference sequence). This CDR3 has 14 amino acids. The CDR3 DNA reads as TGTGCCACCAGCAAGGGGCAACTCACAGATACGCAGTATTTT. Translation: CATSKGQLTDTQYF.